This is a list of T cell receptor beta chains from one sample in a study of STAT5B mutations in CD4+ large granular lymphocyte leukemia. TCRdb's table, derived via immunoSEQ multiplex PCR, lists solely in-frame clones and lacks some. The table records tens of thousands of clones, roughly three quarters of them present only once. Sequenced input: CD4+ T cells from blood buffy coats. These receptors were collected from a human donor in good health. Each CDR3 is given with its conserved first and last residue. A D gene is named only where the DNA matches it firmly. Expanded clones are given a class, and other clones once, few, many or no size at all.

abundance	v_gene	d_gene	j_gene	CDR3nt	CDR3aa
-	TRBV19	-	TRBJ2-3	TGTGCCAGTAGTAGAGGTTATGGTACAGATACGCAGTATTTT	CASSRGYGTDTQYF
-	TRBV19	-	TRBJ1-5	TGTGCCAGTAGTCCAGTCAGAGGCAATCAGCCCCAGCATTTT	CASSPVRGNQPQHF
-	TRBV5-1	-	TRBJ2-3	TGCGCCAGCAGCCCCAATCCAGCAGGGGAGTCAGATACGCAGTATTTT	CASSPNPAGESDTQYF
-	TRBV27	TRBD1	TRBJ1-6	TGTGCCAGCAGCCCAGGGACAGCGAATTCACCCCTCCACTTT	CASSPGTANSPLHF
once	TRBV7-9	-	TRBJ1-1	TGTGCCAGCAGCTTAGACAATTGGGACACTGAAGCTTTCTTT	CASSLDNWDTEAFF
-	TRBV9	-	TRBJ1-1	TGTGCCAGCAGCGTAGCCCCTCAGGGTGAAGCTGAAGCTTTCTTT	CASSVAPQGEAEAFF
-	TRBV5-6	-	TRBJ1-1	TGTGCCAGCCATGGGGCTCCGGGGGGGCCGTCAGAAGCTTTCTTT	CASHGAPGGPSEAFF
-	TRBV11-1	-	TRBJ1-5	TGTGCCAGCAGCCAAGGAGGCGATCAGCCCCAGCATTTT	CASSQGGDQPQHF
-	TRBV5-1	TRBD2	TRBJ2-3	TGCGCCAGCACCCCGACTAGCGGGGGGGCCACAGATACGCAGTATTTT	CASTPTSGGATDTQYF
-	TRBV6-1	-	TRBJ1-3	TGTGCCAGCGGTGTTTTGAACACCATATATTTT	CASGVLNTIYF
-	TRBV15	TRBD2	TRBJ2-5	TGTGCCACCTCCGAGGGAGGGTGGCAAGAGACCCAGTACTTC	CATSEGGWQETQYF
once	TRBV6-4	-	TRBJ1-6	TGTGCCAGCACCCCGGAGCGCTCCTATAATTCACCCCTCCACTTT	CASTPERSYNSPLHF
-	TRBV18	-	TRBJ1-2	TGTGCCAGCTCACCACGGGAAGGTTATGGCTACACCTTC	CASSPREGYGYTF
-	TRBV5-6	TRBD1	TRBJ1-5	TGTGCCAGCAGCTCCCAGGGGGCAGCTTGGCATTTT	CASSSQGAAWHF
few	TRBV7-9	-	TRBJ1-2	TGTGCCAGCAGCTTAGAGAATTATGGCTACACCTTC	CASSLENYGYTF
-	TRBV4-1	-	TRBJ1-5	TGCGCCAGCAGCCAAGATTCGGGGTCTTACAATCAGCCCCAGCATTTT	CASSQDSGSYNQPQHF
-	TRBV6-5	TRBD2	TRBJ2-1	TGTGCCAGCAGCCTAGGGGGGACTAGCGGGGGGGAGCAGTTCTTC	CASSLGGTSGGEQFF
-	TRBV6-5	-	TRBJ1-1	TGTGCCAGCAGTTACTCGACCCAGGGTCGGACTGAAGCTTTCTTT	CASSYSTQGRTEAFF
-	TRBV29-1	TRBD1	TRBJ2-2	TGCAGCGTGGGGGGACAGGGGGCGTATGGGGAGCTGTTTTTT	CSVGGQGAYGELFF
-	TRBV5-1	-	TRBJ2-3	TGCGCCAGCAGCTTAACAGGCCACAACACAGATACGCAGTATTTT	CASSLTGHNTDTQYF
-	TRBV7-9	-	TRBJ2-7	TGTGCCAGCAGCTTAGGACTGGGTAAGCAGTACTTC	CASSLGLGKQYF
-	TRBV7-2	TRBD1	TRBJ2-1	TGTGCCAGCAGCTTAATTGGAGTTGGGACAGGTAACAATGAGCAGTTCTTC	CASSLIGVGTGNNEQFF
-	TRBV28	-	TRBJ1-1	TGTGCCAGCAGCCGGGCCCTGGAAGGCACTGAAGCTTTCTTT	CASSRALEGTEAFF
medium-sized	TRBV27	-	TRBJ1-4	TGTGCCAGCAAGGGACATACTAATGAAAAACTGTTTTTT	CASKGHTNEKLFF
-	TRBV6-5	-	TRBJ1-3	TGTGCCAGCAGTCGCACAGGAGACTCTGGAAACACCATATATTTT	CASSRTGDSGNTIYF
once	TRBV7-8	TRBD2	TRBJ2-1	TGTGCCAGCAGCCCGACTAGCGGGGCCACCTCCTACAATGAGCAGTTCTTC	CASSPTSGATSYNEQFF
-	TRBV5-6	-	TRBJ2-7	TGTGCCAGCAGCTGGTGGGGGTCGCAGGCGACCTACGAGCAGTACTTC	CASSWWGSQATYEQYF
-	TRBV5-1	-	TRBJ1-3	TGCGCCAGCCGAGTAGGTGGAAACACCATATATTTT	CASRVGGNTIYF
-	TRBV6-6	TRBD2	TRBJ2-2	TGTGCCAGCAGTTCAGGCGGGGGGTTCGACACCGGGGAGCTGTTTTTT	CASSSGGGFDTGELFF
-	TRBV21-1	-	TRBJ2-5	TGTGCCAGCAGCAAAGGGCAGCAAGTGGACCAAGAGACCCAGTACTTC	CASSKGQQVDQETQYF
-	TRBV15	-	TRBJ1-6	TGTGCCACCAGCAGAGCGGGGTTAGGAAATTCACCCCTCCACTTT	CATSRAGLGNSPLHF
-	TRBV29-1	-	TRBJ1-1	TGCAGCACCGCCGGGGAGGGTGGGCTGAACACTGAAGCTTTCTTT	CSTAGEGGLNTEAFF
-	TRBV30	TRBD1	TRBJ1-1	TGTGCCTGGACCTGGGGGGGACAGGAGAACACTGAAGCTTTCTTT	CAWTWGGQENTEAFF
-	TRBV28	-	TRBJ1-5	TGTGCCAGCAGGTCCGGAGGGAGATTTAATCAGCCCCAGCATTTT	CASRSGGRFNQPQHF
once	TRBV7-2	-	TRBJ2-1	TGTGCCAGCAGCTTAGCGCGGAGTAGTGAGCAGTTCTTC	CASSLARSSEQFF
-	TRBV7-9	-	TRBJ1-1	TGTGCCAGCAGCTTAAATCGAGGGAGTAGGGAAGCTTTCTTT	CASSLNRGSREAFF
-	TRBV7-8	-	TRBJ2-1	TGTGCCAGCAGCTTACGGGCCTTGGCAGCCAGCGATGAGCAGTTCTTC	CASSLRALAASDEQFF